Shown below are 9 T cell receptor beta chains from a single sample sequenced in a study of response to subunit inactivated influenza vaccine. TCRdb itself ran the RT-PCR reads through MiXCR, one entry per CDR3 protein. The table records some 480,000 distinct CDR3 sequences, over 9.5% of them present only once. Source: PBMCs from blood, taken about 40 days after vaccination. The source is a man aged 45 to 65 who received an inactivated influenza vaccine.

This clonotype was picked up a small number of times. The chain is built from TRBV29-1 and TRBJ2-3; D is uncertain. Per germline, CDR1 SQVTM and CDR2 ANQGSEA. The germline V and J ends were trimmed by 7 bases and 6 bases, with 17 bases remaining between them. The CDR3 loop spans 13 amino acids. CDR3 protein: CSAALVGGDTQYF. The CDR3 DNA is TGCAGCGCTGCGTTAGTGGGTGGGGATACGCAGTATTTT.

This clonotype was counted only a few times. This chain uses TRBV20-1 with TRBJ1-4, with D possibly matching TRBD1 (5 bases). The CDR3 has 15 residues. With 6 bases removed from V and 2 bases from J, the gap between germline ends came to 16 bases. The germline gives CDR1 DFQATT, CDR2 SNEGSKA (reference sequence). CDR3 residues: CSAHSGGGTNEKLFF. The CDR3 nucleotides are TGCAGTGCGCATTCTGGGGGAGGGACTAATGAAAAACTGTTTTTT.

CDR3 sequence (DNA): TGCAGTGCTAGAGAAAGCCGGGGGGATTATAGTGGGAAGTACGAGCAGTACTTC. Protein product: CSARESRGDYSGKYEQYF. The rearrangement links TRBV20-1 to TRBJ2-7; 7 positions agree with TRBD2. The V segment lost 0 bases and the J segment 4 bases; nucleotides outside the gene matches: 18. This CDR3 has 18 residues. Germline assignment: CDR1 DFQATT and CDR2 SNEGSKA (reference sequence).

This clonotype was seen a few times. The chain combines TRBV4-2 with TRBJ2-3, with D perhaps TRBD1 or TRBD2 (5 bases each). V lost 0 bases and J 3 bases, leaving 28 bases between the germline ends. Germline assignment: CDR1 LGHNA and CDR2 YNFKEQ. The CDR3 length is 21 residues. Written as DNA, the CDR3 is TGTGCCAGCAGCCAAGATAGAGAATGGAGGTGGGACGGCCATGAGACAGATACGCAGTATTTT. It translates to CASSQDREWRWDGHETDTQYF.

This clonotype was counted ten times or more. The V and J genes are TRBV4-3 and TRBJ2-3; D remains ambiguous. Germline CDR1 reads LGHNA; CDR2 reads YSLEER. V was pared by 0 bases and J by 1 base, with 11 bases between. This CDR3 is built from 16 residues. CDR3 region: CASSQDWPQGTDTQYF. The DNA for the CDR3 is TGCGCCAGCAGCCAAGATTGGCCTCAAGGCACAGATACGCAGTATTTT.

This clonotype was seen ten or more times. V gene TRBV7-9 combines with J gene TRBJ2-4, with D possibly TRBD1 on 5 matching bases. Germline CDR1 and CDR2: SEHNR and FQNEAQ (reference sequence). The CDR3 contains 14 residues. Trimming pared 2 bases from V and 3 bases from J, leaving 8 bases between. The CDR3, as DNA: TGTGCCAGCAGCTTATCAGGGTTCAAAAACATTCAGTACTTC. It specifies CASSLSGFKNIQYF.

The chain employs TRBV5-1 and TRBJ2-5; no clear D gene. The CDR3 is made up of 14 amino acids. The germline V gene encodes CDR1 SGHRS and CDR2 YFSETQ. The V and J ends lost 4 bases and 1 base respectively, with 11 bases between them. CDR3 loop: CASSPSWSQETQYF. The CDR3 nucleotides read TGCGCCAGCAGCCCCTCCTGGTCCCAAGAGACCCAGTACTTC. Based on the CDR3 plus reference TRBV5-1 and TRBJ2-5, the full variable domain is KAGVTQTPRYLIKTRGQQVTLSCSPISGHRSVSWYQQTPGQGLQFLFEYFSETQRNKGNFPGRFSGRQFSNSRSEMNVSTLELGDSALYLCASSPSWSQETQYFGPGTRLLVL.

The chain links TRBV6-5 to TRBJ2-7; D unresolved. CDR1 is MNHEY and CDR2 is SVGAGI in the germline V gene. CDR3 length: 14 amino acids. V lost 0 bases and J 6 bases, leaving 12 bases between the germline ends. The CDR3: CASSYSSGASEQYF. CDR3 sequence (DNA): TGTGCCAGCAGTTACTCGTCCGGTGCTAGCGAGCAGTACTTC.

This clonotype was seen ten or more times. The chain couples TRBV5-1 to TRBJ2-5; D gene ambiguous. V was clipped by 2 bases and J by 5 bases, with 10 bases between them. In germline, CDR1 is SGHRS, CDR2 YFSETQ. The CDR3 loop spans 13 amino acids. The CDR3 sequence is CASSFDEMETQYF. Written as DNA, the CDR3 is TGCGCCAGCAGCTTCGACGAGATGGAGACCCAGTACTTC.